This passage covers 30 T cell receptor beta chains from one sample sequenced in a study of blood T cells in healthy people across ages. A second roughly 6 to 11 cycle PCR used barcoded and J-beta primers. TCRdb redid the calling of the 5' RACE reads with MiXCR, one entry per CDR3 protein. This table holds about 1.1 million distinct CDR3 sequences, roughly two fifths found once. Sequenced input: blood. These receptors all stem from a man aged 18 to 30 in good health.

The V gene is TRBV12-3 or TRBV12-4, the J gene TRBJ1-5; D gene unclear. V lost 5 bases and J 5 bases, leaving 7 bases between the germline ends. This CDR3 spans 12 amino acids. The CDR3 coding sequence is TGTGCCAGCAGTCCCTCAGATCAGCCCCAGCATTTT. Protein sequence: CASSPSDQPQHF.

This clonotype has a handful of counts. The CDR3 DNA reads TGCAGTGCTAGGGGGGTTCTCTCTAATTCACCCCTCCACTTT. This codes for CSARGVLSNSPLHF. This chain joins TRBV20-1 and TRBJ1-6; TRBD1 is a possible D gene (5 bases). The CDR3 runs 14 residues. The V and J ends lost 3 bases and 6 bases respectively, with 12 bases between them. From germline, CDR1 is DFQATT and CDR2 SNEGSKA (reference sequence).

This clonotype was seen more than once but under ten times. This chain's CDR3 is CASSSSGDEQFF. The CDR3 region has the DNA TGTGCCAGCAGTAGTAGCGGGGATGAGCAGTTCTTC. This chain uses TRBV7-2 with TRBJ2-1; 8 bases are shared with TRBD2. The trim removed 6 bases at V and 8 bases at J, leaving 3 bases unmatched. CDR3 length equals 12 residues. The V gene's germline CDR1 is SGHTA and CDR2 FQGNSA.

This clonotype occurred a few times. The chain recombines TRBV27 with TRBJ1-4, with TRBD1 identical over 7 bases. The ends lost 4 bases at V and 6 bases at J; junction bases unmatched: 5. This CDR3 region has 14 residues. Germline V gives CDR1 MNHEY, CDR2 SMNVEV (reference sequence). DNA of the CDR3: TGTGCCAGCAGTTCTAGGGGGCTTGATGAAAAACTGTTTTTT. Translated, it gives CASSSRGLDEKLFF. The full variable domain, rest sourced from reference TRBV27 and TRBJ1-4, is EAQVTQNPRYLITVTGKKLTVTCSQNMNHEYMSWYRQDPGLGLRQIYYSMNVEVTDKGDVPEGYKVSRKEKRNFPLILESPSPNQTSLYFCASSSRGLDEKLFFGSGTQLSVL.

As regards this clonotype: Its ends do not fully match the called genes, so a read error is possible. The chain's CDR3 is CACSQDTWGPKQDYTDTQYF. Here the CDR3 DNA reads TGCGCCTGCAGCCAAGACACGTGGGGGCCAAAACAAGATTACACAGATACGCAGTATTTT. The V call is TRBV4-1, the J call TRBJ2-3; possibly TRBD1 for D (6 bases). Germline V gene data show CDR1 as MGHRA and CDR2 as YSYEKL. The CDR3 contains 20 residues.

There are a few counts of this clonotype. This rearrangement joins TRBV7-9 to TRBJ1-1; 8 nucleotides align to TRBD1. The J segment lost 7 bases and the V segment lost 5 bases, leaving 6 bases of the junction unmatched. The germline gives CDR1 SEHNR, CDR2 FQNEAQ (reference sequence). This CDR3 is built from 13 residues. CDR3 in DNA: TGTGCCAGCAGCCTCGGGACAGGATGTGAAGCTTTCTTT. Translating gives CASSLGTGCEAFF. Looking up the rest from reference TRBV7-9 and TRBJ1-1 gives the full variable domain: DTGVSQNPRHKITKRGQNVTFRCDPISEHNRLYWYRQTLGQGPEFLTYFQNEAQLEKSRLLSDRFSAERPKGSFSTLEIQRTEQGDSAMYLCASSLGTGCEAFFGQGTRLTVV.

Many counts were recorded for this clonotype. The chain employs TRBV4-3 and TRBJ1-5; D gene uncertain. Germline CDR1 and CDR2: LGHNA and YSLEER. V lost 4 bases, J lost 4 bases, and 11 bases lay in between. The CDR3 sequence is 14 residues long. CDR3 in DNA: TGCGCCAGCAGCCCAGAGGGAGGGAATCAGCCCCAGCATTTT. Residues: CASSPEGGNQPQHF.

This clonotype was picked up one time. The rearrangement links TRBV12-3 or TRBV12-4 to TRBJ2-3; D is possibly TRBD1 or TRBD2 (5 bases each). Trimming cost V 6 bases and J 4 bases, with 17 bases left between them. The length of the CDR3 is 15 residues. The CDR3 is CASRLGHVSADTQYF. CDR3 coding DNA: TGTGCCAGCAGGCTAGGACACGTTAGCGCAGATACGCAGTATTTT.

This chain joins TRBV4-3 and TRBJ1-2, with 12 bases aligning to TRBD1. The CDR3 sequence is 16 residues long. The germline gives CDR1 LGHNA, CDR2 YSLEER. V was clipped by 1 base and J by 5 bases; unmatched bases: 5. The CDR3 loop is CASSQAGQGAGYGYTF. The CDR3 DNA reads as TGCGCCAGCAGCCAAGCGGGACAGGGGGCAGGGTATGGCTACACCTTC.

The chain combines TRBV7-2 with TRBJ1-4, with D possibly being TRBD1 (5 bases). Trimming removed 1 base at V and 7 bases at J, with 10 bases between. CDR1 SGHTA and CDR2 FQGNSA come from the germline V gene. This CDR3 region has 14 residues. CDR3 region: CASSLDPGTEKLFF. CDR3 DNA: TGTGCCAGCAGCTTAGACCCCGGGACTGAAAAACTGTTTTTT. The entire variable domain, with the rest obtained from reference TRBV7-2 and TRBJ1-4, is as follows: GAGVSQSPSNKVTEKGKDVELRCDPISGHTALYWYRQSLGQGLEFLIYFQGNSAPDKSGLPSDRFSAERTGGSVSTLTIQRTQQEDSAVYLCASSLDPGTEKLFFGSGTQLSVL.

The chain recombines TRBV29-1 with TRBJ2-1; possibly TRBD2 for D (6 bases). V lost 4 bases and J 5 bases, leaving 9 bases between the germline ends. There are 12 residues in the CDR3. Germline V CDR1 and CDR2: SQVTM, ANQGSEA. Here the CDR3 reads CSVGGDDNEQFF. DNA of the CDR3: TGCAGCGTTGGGGGGGACGACAATGAGCAGTTCTTC.

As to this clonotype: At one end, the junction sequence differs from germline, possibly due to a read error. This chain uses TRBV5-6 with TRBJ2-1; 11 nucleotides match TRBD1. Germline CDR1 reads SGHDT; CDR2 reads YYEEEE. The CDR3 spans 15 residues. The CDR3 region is CAGSSGQGDYNEQFF. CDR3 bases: TGTGCCGGCAGCTCGGGACAGGGGGACTACAATGAGCAGTTCTTC.

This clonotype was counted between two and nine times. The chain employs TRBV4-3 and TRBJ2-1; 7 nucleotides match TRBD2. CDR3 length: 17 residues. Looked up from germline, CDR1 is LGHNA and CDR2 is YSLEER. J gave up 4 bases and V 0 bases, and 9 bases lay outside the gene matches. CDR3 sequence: CASSQDQSSGYYNEQFF. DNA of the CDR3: TGCGCCAGCAGCCAAGATCAGTCTAGCGGTTATTACAATGAGCAGTTCTTC.

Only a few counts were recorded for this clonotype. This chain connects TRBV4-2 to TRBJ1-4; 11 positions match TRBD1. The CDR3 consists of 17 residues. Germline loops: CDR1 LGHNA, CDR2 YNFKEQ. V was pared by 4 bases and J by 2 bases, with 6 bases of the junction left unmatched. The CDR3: CASSRTGTGGTNEKLFF. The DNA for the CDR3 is TGTGCCAGCAGCCGAACGGGGACAGGGGGTACTAATGAAAAACTGTTTTTT.

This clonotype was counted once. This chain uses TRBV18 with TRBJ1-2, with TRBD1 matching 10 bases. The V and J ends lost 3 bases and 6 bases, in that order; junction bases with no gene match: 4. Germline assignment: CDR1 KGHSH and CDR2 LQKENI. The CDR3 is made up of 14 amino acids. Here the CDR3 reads CASSPGQGKHGYTF. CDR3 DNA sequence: TGTGCCAGCTCACCGGGACAGGGGAAGCATGGCTACACCTTC.

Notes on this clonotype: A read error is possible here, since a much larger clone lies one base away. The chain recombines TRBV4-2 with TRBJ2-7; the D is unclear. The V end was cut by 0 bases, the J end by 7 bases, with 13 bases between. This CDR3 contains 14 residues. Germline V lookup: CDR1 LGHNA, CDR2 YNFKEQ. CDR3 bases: TGTGCCAGCAGCCAAGATAGAACCTCCAATGAGCAGTACTTC. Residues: CASSQDRTSNEQYF.

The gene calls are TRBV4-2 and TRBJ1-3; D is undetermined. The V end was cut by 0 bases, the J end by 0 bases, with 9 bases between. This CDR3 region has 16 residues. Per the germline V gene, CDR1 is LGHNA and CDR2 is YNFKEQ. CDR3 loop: CASSQDGSFSGNTIYF. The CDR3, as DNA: TGTGCCAGCAGCCAAGACGGCAGCTTCTCTGGAAACACCATATATTTT.

CDR3 in DNA: TGTGCCAGCAGCGGCGACGCCGGGACAGATGACACAGATACGCAGTATTTT. Amino acid sequence: CASSGDAGTDDTDTQYF. V usage is TRBV9 and J usage is TRBJ2-3; 7 bases match TRBD1. The CDR3 is 17 amino acids. CDR1 is SGDLS and CDR2 is YYNGEE in the germline V gene. V dropped 3 bases and J dropped 2; count of bases not matched to a gene: 12. Complete variable domain (other parts from reference TRBV9 and TRBJ2-3): DSGVTQTPKHLITATGQRVTLRCSPRSGDLSVYWYQQSLDQGLQFLIQYYNGEERAKGNILERFSAQQFPDLHSELNLSSLELGDSALYFCASSGDAGTDDTDTQYFGPGTRLTVL.

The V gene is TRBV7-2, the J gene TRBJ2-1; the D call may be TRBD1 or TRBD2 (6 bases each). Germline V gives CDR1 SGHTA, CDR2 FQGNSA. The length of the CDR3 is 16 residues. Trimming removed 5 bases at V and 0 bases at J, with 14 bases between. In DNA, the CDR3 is TGTGCCAGCAGCCACTACCGGGGGCCCTCCTACAATGAGCAGTTCTTC. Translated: CASSHYRGPSYNEQFF.

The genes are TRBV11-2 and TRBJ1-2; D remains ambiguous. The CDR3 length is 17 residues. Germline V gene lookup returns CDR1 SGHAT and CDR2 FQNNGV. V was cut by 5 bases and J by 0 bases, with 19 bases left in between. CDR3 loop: CASSPRTHTATNYGYTF. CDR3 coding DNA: TGTGCCAGCAGCCCCCGGACCCATACAGCAACTAACTATGGCTACACCTTC.

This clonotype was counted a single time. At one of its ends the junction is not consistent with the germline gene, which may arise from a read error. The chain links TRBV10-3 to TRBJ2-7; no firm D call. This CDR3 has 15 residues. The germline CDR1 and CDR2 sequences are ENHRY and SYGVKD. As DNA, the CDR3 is TGTGCCGTCAGTGAGTCTCAGAGCTCCTACAATGAGCAGTACTTC. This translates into CAVSESQSSYNEQYF.

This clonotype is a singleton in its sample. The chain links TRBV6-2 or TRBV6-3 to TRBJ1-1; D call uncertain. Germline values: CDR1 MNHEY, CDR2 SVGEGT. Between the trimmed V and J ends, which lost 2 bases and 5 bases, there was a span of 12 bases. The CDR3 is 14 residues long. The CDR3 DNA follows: TGTGCCAGCAGTTACGTCGGTCCCCGGACTGAAGCTTTCTTT. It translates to CASSYVGPRTEAFF.

The CDR3 region has the DNA TGTGCCAGCAGCACCTCACTCGAGACCCAGTACTTC. Translation gives CASSTSLETQYF. The rearrangement uses TRBV2 and TRBJ2-5; no reliable D call. This CDR3 comprises 12 residues. CDR1 and CDR2 (germline): SNHLY, FYNNEI. Trimming took off 6 bases at V and 5 bases at J, with 10 bases between the two ends.

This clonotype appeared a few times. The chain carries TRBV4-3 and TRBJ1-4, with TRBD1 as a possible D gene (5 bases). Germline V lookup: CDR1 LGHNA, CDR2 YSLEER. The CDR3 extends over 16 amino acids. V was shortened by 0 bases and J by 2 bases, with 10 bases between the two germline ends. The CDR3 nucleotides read TGCGCCAGCAGCCAAGATCGGGGGGGTACTAATGAAAAACTGTTTTTT. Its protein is CASSQDRGGTNEKLFF.

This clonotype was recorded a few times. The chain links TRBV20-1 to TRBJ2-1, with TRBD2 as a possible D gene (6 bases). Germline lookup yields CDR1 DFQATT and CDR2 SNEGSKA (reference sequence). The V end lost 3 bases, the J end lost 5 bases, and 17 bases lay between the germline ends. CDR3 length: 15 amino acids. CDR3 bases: TGCAGTGCTAGCAGGTCTAGCGCCAAGGACAATGAGCAGTTCTTC. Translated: CSASRSSAKDNEQFF.

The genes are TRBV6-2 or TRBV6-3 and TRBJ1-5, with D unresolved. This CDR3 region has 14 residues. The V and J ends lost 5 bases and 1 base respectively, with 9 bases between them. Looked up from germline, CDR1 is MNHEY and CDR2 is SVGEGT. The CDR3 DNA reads TGTGCCAGCAGTGCATCGACCAGCAATCAGCCCCAGCATTTT. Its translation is CASSASTSNQPQHF.

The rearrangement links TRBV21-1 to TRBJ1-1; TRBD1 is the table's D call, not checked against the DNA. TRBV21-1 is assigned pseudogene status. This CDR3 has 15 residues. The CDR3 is CASSKGRIGQTEAFF. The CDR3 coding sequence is TGTGCCAGCAGCAAAGGGCGAATAGGACAAACTGAAGCTTTCTTT.

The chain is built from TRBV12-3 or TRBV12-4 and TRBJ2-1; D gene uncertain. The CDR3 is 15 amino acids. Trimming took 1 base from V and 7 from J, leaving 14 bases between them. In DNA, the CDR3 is TGTGCCAGCAGTTTAGGTTTCGGAGTCCAGAATGAGCAGTTCTTC. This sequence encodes CASSLGFGVQNEQFF.

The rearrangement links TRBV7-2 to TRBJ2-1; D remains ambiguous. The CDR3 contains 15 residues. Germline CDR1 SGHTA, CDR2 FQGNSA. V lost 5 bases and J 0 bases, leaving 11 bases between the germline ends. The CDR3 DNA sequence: TGTGCCAGCAGCGATATTTGGGGCTCCTACAATGAGCAGTTCTTC. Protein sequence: CASSDIWGSYNEQFF.

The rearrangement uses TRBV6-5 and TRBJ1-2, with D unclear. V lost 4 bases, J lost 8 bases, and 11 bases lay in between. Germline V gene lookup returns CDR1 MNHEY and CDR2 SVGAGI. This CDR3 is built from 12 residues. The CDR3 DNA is TGTGCCAGCAGTTTCGGAGGCGAAGGCTACACCTTC. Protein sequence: CASSFGGEGYTF.